This is a list of T cell receptor beta chains from one sample in a study of monozygotic twins with inflammatory bowel disease. TCRdb re-called the 5' RACE reads; every CDR3 protein appears as one record, without DNA. Its clone listing holds approximately 390,000 distinct CDR3 sequences. The sequenced sample consisted of blood. The receptors derive from a human donor with ulcerative colitis or Crohn's disease, or a healthy co-twin of an affected twin (not recorded which). The CDR3 runs from the conserved cysteine through the conserved F or W. Each record gives: V gene, J gene, CDR3 protein.

>TRBV7-9|TRBJ2-5
CASSLPRERETQYF
>TRBV7-2|TRBJ1-5
CASSKDRAPQHF
>TRBV12-3/TRBV12-4|TRBJ1-1
CASSLEVRNTEAFF
>TRBV28|TRBJ2-7
CASSPTGTISYEQYF
>TRBV19|TRBJ1-4
CASRDRGSAESEKLFF
>TRBV28|TRBJ2-7
CASSFGTPPYEQYF
>TRBV5-1|TRBJ2-7
CASSRTAGEQYF
>TRBV3-1|TRBJ2-7
CASSPRAGQSEQYF
>TRBV27|TRBJ1-2
CASSPYSADNYGYTF
>TRBV28|TRBJ1-4
CASSPLQGGYEKLFF
>TRBV10-2|TRBJ2-7
CASSERGWTGVEQYF
>TRBV5-1|TRBJ2-2
CASSSRQGADGELFF
>TRBV10-3|TRBJ2-2
CAITGKGPGTGELFF
>TRBV5-1|TRBJ1-1
CASSSDRGHAEAFF
>TRBV5-4|TRBJ2-4
CASSPWGQGSTKNIQYF
>TRBV7-2|TRBJ2-7
CASSLARARTLGYEQYF
>TRBV6-1|TRBJ1-2
CASSEAGQGRVVRGYTF
>TRBV28|TRBJ1-1
CASGGDMNTEAFF
>TRBV20-1|TRBJ2-6
CSARESGANVLTF
>TRBV15|TRBJ2-3
CATSRDGGRQMTDTQYF
>TRBV5-1|TRBJ2-7
CASSLPGPISYEQYF
>TRBV12-3/TRBV12-4|TRBJ2-7
CASSFGLAKSSYEQYF
>TRBV7-9|TRBJ2-1
CASSSVDRVNEQFF
>TRBV7-2|TRBJ2-2
CASSLGRSNTGELFF
>TRBV30|TRBJ2-5
CAWSVVRRETQYF
>TRBV28|TRBJ1-2
CASSPWTQEGGYTF
>TRBV28|TRBJ2-2
CASSWLGPSGNTGELFF
>TRBV11-2|TRBJ2-7
CASSLKSSGTEQYF
>TRBV7-2|TRBJ2-3
CASSAWTSGLEDTQYF
>TRBV15|TRBJ1-6
CATSRGGGSSYNSPLHF
>TRBV3-1|TRBJ1-2
CASSRNLLGNYGYTF
>TRBV14|TRBJ2-7
CASSQIDRGLMNFYEQYF
>TRBV10-3|TRBJ1-4
CAISESWGSSEKLFF
>TRBV4-3|TRBJ2-1
CASSHFGLDNEQFF
>TRBV30|TRBJ1-2
CAWSFRYGYTF
>TRBV28|TRBJ1-5
CASSLAHDSNQPQHF
>TRBV10-3|TRBJ2-7
CAISEHYSYEQYF
>TRBV20-1|TRBJ1-2
CSARQGSNGYTF
>TRBV10-3|TRBJ2-3
CAISARTSGNADTQYF
>TRBV5-6|TRBJ2-7
CASSQRTASYEQYF
>TRBV5-1|TRBJ2-1
CASSSIETSEIEQFF
>TRBV5-1|TRBJ1-1
CASRGGTGSHEAFF
>TRBV11-3|TRBJ2-7
CANYRGRTYEQYF
>TRBV7-9|TRBJ1-6
CASSLASGTVYNSPLHF
>TRBV5-6|TRBJ2-2
CASSPQGAGELFF
>TRBV7-2|TRBJ2-1
CASSSRAAGGHNEQFF
>TRBV18|TRBJ2-7
CASSPRTSGSSYEQYF